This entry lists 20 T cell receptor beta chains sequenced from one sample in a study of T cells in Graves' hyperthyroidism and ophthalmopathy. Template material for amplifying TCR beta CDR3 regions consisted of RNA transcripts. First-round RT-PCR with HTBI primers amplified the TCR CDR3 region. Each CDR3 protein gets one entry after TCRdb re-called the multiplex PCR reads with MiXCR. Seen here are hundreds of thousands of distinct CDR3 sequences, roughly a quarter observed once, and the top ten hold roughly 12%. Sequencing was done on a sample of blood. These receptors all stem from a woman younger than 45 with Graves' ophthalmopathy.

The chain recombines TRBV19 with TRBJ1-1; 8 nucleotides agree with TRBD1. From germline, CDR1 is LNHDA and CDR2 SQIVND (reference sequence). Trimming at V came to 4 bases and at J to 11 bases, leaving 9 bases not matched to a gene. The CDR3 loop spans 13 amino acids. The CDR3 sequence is CASSTMGQVWAFF. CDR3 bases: TGTGCCAGTAGTACCATGGGACAGGTGTGGGCTTTCTTT.

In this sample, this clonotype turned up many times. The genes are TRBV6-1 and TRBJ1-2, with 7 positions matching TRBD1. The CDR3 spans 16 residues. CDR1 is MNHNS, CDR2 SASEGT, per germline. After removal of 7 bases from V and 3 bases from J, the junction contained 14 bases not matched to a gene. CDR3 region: CASIPGDRLNHYGYTF. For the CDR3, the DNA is TGTGCCAGCATCCCTGGGGACAGATTAAACCACTATGGCTACACCTTC.

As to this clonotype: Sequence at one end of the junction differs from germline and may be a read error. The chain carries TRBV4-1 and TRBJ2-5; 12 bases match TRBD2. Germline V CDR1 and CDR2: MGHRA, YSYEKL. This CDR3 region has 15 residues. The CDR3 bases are TGCGCCGGCAGCCAAGCGACTAGCGGGGGAAAGACCCAGTACTTC. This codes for CAGSQATSGGKTQYF.

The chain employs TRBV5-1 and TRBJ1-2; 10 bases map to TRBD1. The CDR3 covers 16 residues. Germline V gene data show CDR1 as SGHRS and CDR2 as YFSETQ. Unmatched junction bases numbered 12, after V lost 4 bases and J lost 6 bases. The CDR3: CASSQTGGRGINGYTF. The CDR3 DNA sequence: TGCGCCAGCAGCCAGACAGGGGGCCGGGGTATTAATGGCTACACCTTC.

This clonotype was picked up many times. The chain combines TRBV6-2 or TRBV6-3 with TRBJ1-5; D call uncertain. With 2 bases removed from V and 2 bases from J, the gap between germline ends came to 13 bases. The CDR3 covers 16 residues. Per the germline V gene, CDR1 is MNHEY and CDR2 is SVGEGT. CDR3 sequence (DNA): TGTGCCAGCAGTTACGACTATACTACGGGCAATCAGCCCCAGCATTTT. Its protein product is CASSYDYTTGNQPQHF.

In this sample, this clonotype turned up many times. The CDR3 here is CASSLFDESYGYTF. The CDR3 DNA sequence: TGTGCCAGCAGTTTATTTGATGAGAGCTATGGCTACACCTTC. The chain recombines TRBV12-3 or TRBV12-4 with TRBJ1-2; D is unresolved. Trimming stripped 2 bases from V and 4 bases from J, with 11 bases between. CDR3 length equals 14 residues.

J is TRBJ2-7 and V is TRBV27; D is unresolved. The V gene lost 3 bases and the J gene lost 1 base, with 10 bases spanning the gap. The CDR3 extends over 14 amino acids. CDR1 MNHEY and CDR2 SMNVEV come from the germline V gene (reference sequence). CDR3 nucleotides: TGTGCCAGCAGTTTCAAGGCCGCGTCCTACGAGCAGTACTTC. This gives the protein CASSFKAASYEQYF.

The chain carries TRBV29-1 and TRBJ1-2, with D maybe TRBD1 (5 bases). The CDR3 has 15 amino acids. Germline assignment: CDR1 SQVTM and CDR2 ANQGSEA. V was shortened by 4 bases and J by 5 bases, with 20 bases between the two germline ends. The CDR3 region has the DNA TGCAGCGTTGCCCTCCCCGGAACGGCAGGGTATGGCTACACCTTC. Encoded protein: CSVALPGTAGYGYTF.

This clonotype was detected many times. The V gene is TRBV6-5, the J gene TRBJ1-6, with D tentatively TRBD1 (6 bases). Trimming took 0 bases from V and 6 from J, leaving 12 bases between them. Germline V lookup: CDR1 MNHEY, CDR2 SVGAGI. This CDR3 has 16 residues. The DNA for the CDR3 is TGTGCCAGCAGTTACTCGGACGACAGGTTTAATTCACCCCTCCACTTT. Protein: CASSYSDDRFNSPLHF.

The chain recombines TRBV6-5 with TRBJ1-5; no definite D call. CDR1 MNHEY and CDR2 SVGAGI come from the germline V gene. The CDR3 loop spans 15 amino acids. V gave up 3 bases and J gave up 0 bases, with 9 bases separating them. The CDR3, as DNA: TGTGCCAGCAGTTATACCAGAAATAGCAATCAGCCCCAGCATTTT. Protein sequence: CASSYTRNSNQPQHF.

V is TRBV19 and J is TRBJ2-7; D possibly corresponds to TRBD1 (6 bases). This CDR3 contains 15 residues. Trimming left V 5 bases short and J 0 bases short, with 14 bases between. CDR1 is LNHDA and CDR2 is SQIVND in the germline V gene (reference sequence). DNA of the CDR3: TGTGCCAGTAGTGTCGGGACACTACTCTCCTACGAGCAGTACTTC. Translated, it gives CASSVGTLLSYEQYF.

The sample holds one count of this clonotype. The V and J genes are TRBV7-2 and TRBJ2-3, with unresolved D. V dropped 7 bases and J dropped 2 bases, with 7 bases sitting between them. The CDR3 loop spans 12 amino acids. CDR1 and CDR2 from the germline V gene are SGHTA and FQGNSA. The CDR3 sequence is CASTRYTDTQYF. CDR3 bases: TGTGCCAGCACCCGGTACACAGATACGCAGTATTTT.

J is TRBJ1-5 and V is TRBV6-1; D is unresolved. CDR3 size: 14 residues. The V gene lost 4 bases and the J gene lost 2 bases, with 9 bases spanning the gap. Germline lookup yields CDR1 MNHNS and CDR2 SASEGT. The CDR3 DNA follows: TGTGCCAGCAGTGGGCAGACGGGCAATCAGCCCCAGCATTTT. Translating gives CASSGQTGNQPQHF.

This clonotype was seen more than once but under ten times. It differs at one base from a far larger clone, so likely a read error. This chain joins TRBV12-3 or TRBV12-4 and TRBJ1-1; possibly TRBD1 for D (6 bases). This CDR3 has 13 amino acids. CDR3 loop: CASSFSGDTEACF. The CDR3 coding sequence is TGTGCCAGCAGTTTTTCGGGGGACACTGAAGCTTGCTTT.

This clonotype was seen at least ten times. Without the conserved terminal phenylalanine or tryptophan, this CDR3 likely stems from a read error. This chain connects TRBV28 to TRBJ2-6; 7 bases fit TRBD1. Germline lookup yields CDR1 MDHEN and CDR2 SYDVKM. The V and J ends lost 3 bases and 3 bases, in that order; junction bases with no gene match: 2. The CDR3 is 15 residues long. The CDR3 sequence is CASSLPGGGANVLTL. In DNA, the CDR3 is TGTGCCAGCAGTTTGCCAGGGGGTGGGGCCAACGTCCTGACTCTC.

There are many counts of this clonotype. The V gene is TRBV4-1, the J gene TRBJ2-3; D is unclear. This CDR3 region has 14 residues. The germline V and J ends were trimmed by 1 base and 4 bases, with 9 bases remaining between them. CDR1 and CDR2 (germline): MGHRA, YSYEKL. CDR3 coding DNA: TGCGCCAGCAGCCAAGTCCGAGGCGCAGATACGCAGTATTTT. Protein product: CASSQVRGADTQYF.

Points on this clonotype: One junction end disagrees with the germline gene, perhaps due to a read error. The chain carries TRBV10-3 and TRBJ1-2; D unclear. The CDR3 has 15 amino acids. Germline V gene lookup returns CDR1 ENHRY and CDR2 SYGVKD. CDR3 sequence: CAIDKTGIPNYGYTF. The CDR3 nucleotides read TGTGCCATCGACAAGACGGGCATCCCTAACTATGGTTACACCTTC.

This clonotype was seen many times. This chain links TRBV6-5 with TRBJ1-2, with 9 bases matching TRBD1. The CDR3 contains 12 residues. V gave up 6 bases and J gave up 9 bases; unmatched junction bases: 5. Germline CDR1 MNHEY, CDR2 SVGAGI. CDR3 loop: CASRPGQGSYTF. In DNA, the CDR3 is TGTGCCAGCAGGCCGGGACAGGGTAGCTACACCTTC.

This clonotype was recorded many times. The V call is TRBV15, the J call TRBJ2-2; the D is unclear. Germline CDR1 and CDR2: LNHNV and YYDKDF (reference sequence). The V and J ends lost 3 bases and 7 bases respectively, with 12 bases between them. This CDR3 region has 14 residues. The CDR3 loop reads CATSRGKEFGELFF. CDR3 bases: TGTGCCACCAGCAGGGGGAAGGAATTCGGGGAGCTGTTTTTT.

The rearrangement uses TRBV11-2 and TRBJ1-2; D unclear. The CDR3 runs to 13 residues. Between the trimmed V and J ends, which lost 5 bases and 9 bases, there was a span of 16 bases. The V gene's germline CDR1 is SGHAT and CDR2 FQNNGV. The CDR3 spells CASSTPRERSYTF. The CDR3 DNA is TGTGCCAGCAGCACCCCCCGAGAACGAAGCTACACCTTC.